This T cell receptor beta chain emerged from a study of blood T cell repertoires in COVID-19. Overall study: Whether acute or convalescent, the COVID-19 samples came from the United States, Italy and Spain. Nucleic acid was either cDNA or gDNA, and it came from T cells, B-cell-depleted T cells, or PBMCs.

Here immunoSEQ multiplex PCR was the method, and the copy in TCRdb shows in-frame clones only, minus some. The table has under 120,000 clones, under 80% seen once. The V gene's germline CDR1 is MNHEY and CDR2 SVGEGT. The CDR3 extends over 15 amino acids. V shed 5 bases, J shed 3 bases, and the junction held 8 bases outside the gene matches. Material: peripheral blood. The gene calls are TRBV6-2 or TRBV6-3 and TRBJ1-1, with 8 bases identical to TRBD1. The TCR sequence derives from a man between 65 and 85 years old with active or convalescent COVID-19. The CDR3 DNA reads as TGTGCCAGCAGTCATCAGGGGGCGAGGGACACTGAAGCTTTCTTT. Protein product: CASSHQGARDTEAFF.